This section outlines one T cell receptor (beta chain) sequence together with its context. The sample belongs to a study of blood T cell repertoires in COVID-19. Study background: Some COVID-19 samples were acute and others convalescent; all came from the United States, Italy and Spain. T cells, B-cell-depleted T cells, or PBMCs supplied cDNA or gDNA.

It was during active infection that Seattle patients were enrolled and then longitudinally followed. Per the original data handling: Reference gene primer amplification gave nucleated cell count estimates. Assay used: immunoSEQ multiplex PCR; TCRdb lists only in-frame clones, some missing. The DNA was the basis for D and trimming; V, J and clone size are from that table. The sample shows a few hundred thousand clones, more than 85% of them seen only once. Trimming cost V 8 bases and J 3 bases, with 14 bases left between them. CDR1 MRHNA and CDR2 SNTAGT come from the germline V gene. The CDR3 length is 14 residues.

The sequencing input was peripheral blood. The clonotype originates from a woman aged 60-75 years with COVID-19, enrolled during active disease. The rearrangement joins TRBV6-4 to TRBJ2-1, with D possibly being TRBD1 (6 bases). The CDR3 coding sequence is TGTGCCAGCTCCAGGACAGCTAACTACAATGAGCAGTTCTTC. Its protein is CASSRTANYNEQFF.